This is a list of T cell receptor beta chains from one sample in a study of Tregs in tolerant kidney transplant recipients. The table came from immunoSEQ multiplex PCR; TCRdb's copy has only in-frame clones and leaves some out. Seen here are about 240,000 clones, about 80% observed once, and the top ten hold over 0.5%. Sequencing was performed on CD4+ T cells from blood. All receptors derive from a human donor in good health. Both conserved end residues are part of each CDR3. A D gene is named only where the DNA matches it firmly. Some rows mark clone size as missing; the rest say once, few, many or name a class of expanded clone.

>TRBD2|once|TRBJ2-3|TRBV27
TGTGCCAGCAGGAGAGCGGGAAACCCGGATACGCAGTATTTT
CASRRAGNPDTQYF
>.|.|TRBJ1-2|TRBV5-1
TGCGCCAGCAGCTTGGCCGGGCAAGACTATGGCTACACCTTC
CASSLAGQDYGYTF
>TRBD2|.|TRBJ2-5|TRBV5-6
TGTGCCAGCAGCTTGGGACTAGCAAGGGAGACCCAGTACTTC
CASSLGLARETQYF
>.|.|TRBJ1-5|TRBV21-1
TGTGCCAGCAGCAATCAAACAGGGGGAGGCAATCAGCCCCAGCATTTT
CASSNQTGGGNQPQHF
>.|.|TRBJ1-5|TRBV6-1
TGTGCCAGCATCCGAGGTGGGTATGTGGATCAGCCCCAGCATTTT
CASIRGGYVDQPQHF
>TRBD2|.|TRBJ2-5|TRBV5-1
TGCGCCAGCAGAACCGGACTAGCGGGAGGAGATGAGACCCAGTACTTC
CASRTGLAGGDETQYF
>TRBD2|once|TRBJ2-1|TRBV7-6
TGTGCCAGCAGTCTACTAGCGAATCCGTACAATGAGCAGTTCTTC
CASSLLANPYNEQFF
>.|.|TRBJ2-4|TRBV9
TGTGCCAGCAGCCCTCGAGAGGCCAGGGCCAAAAACATTCAGTACTTC
CASSPREARAKNIQYF
>.|.|TRBJ1-1|TRBV5-3
TGTGCCAGAAGCTTGTTTTTCGTTAGTATGACATTTGGGCAGCTGGACATGAACACTGAAGCTTTCTTT
CARSLFFVSMTFGQLDMNTEAFF
>.|.|TRBJ2-7|TRBV11-1
TGTGCCAGCAGCCTACAGGGCTACGAGCAGTACTTC
CASSLQGYEQYF
>TRBD1|.|TRBJ2-7|TRBV15
TGTGCCACCAGTGAGGACAGGAATCCCTACGAGCAGTACTTC
CATSEDRNPYEQYF
>TRBD1|.|TRBJ1-1|TRBV4-1
TGCGCCAGCAGCCTCTTGGGACAGGGTTTGAACACTGAAGCTTTCTTT
CASSLLGQGLNTEAFF